Below are 22 T cell receptor beta chains sequenced from a single sample in a study of beta chain features in type 1 diabetes. General study points: Moderately but significantly shorter TCRB CDR3s were found in Type 1 diabetes patients in all four CD4+ subsets.

What these receptors recognize is not known. The isolated RNA, all of it, was reverse transcribed, so expressed TCRB transcripts were what got sequenced. Clones were read by immunoSEQ multiplex PCR, and TCRdb kept only the in-frame ones, dropping some. Counted here are some 170,000 clones, around 63% occurring once; the ten biggest clones make up nearly 0.09%. The sample taken for sequencing was naive CD4+ T cells from blood. The receptor set was obtained from a man aged 25 to 40 with type 1 diabetes.

CDR3 residues: CSTPSVGDTQYF. The DNA for the CDR3 is TGCAGCACTCCGTCGGTTGGAGATACGCAGTATTTT. V gene TRBV29-1 combines with J gene TRBJ2-3; D remains unclear. CDR3 length: 12 amino acids. V lost 8 bases to trimming and J lost 5 bases, with 14 bases between them. Germline V gene sequence: CDR1 SQVTM, CDR2 ANQGSEA.

This rearrangement joins TRBV7-2 to TRBJ2-1; D remains unclear. The CDR3 length is 14 residues. Trimming took 7 bases from V and 7 from J, leaving 17 bases between them. From germline, CDR1 is SGHTA and CDR2 FQGNSA. CDR3 residues: CASNAQRLPNEQFF. In DNA form, the CDR3 reads TGTGCCAGCAACGCTCAACGTTTACCGAATGAGCAGTTCTTC.

In this sample, this clone turned up once. CDR3 sequence: CASTQGGGSYEQYF. The DNA for the CDR3 is TGTGCCAGCACTCAAGGAGGGGGCTCCTACGAGCAGTACTTC. This chain joins TRBV28 and TRBJ2-7; D may be TRBD1 or TRBD2 (6 bases each). CDR1 and CDR2 (germline): MDHEN, SYDVKM. V gave up 7 bases and J gave up 0 bases, with 13 bases separating them. The CDR3 length is 14 residues.

The chain links TRBV28 to TRBJ2-7; perhaps TRBD2 as D (5 bases). The CDR3 is made up of 10 amino acids. With 7 bases removed from V and 6 bases from J, the gap between germline ends came to 7 bases. Germline V gene data show CDR1 as MDHEN and CDR2 as SYDVKM. CDR3 sequence reads: CASMAGEQYF. DNA of the CDR3: TGTGCCAGCATGGCGGGCGAGCAGTACTTC.

This clone has more than one count but fewer than ten. The CDR3 region is CASSQDLGRGHIQYF. The CDR3 nucleotides read TGTGCCAGCAGCCAAGATCTGGGCAGGGGACACATTCAGTACTTC. The chain has TRBV14 and TRBJ2-4; D is perhaps TRBD1 (6 bases). The CDR3 loop spans 15 amino acids. Germline V gene lookup returns CDR1 SGHDN and CDR2 FVKESK. Trimming stripped 0 bases from V and 8 bases from J, with 14 bases between.

V is TRBV7-8 and J is TRBJ2-5; TRBD2 agrees at 7 bases. The length of the CDR3 is 13 residues. Per the germline V gene, CDR1 is SGHVS and CDR2 is FQNEAQ. The V gene end was trimmed by 8 bases and the J gene end by 5 bases; junction bases not matched to a gene: 8. CDR3 sequence (DNA): TGTGCCAGCTCCCGGGGGGTTGAGGAGACCCAGTACTTC. It yields the protein CASSRGVEETQYF.

This sequence joins TRBV4-1 and TRBJ1-1, with D perhaps matching TRBD1 (6 bases). CDR3 length: 14 residues. The germline V gene encodes CDR1 MGHRA and CDR2 YSYEKL. V was cut by 4 bases and J by 2 bases, with 11 bases left in between. CDR3 sequence reads: CASSRGQLNTEAFF. The CDR3 bases are TGCGCCAGCAGCCGAGGACAGTTAAACACTGAAGCTTTCTTT.

V gene TRBV15 combines with J gene TRBJ2-7; D call uncertain. The CDR3 sequence is 14 residues long. CDR1 LNHNV and CDR2 YYDKDF come from the germline V gene (reference sequence). V lost 0 bases to trimming and J lost 0 bases, with 6 bases between them. The CDR3 DNA is TGTGCCACCAGCAGAGATCAGAGCTCCTACGAGCAGTACTTC. Protein product: CATSRDQSSYEQYF.

This chain uses TRBV29-1 with TRBJ2-1; D is undetermined. Germline V gene lookup returns CDR1 SQVTM and CDR2 ANQGSEA. The CDR3 totals 12 residues. The V end lost 4 bases, the J end lost 5 bases, and 9 bases lay between the germline ends. CDR3 sequence (DNA): TGCAGCGTTGCCCCGACCGACAATGAGCAGTTCTTC. Protein product: CSVAPTDNEQFF.

The J gene is TRBJ2-5, the V gene TRBV11-2; D might be TRBD2 (6 bases). The CDR3 spans 14 residues. V lost 5 bases to trimming and J lost 5 bases, with 15 bases between them. Germline loops: CDR1 SGHAT, CDR2 FQNNGV. The CDR3: CASSPHGGWETQYF. Here the CDR3 DNA reads TGTGCCAGCAGCCCCCATGGAGGGTGGGAGACCCAGTACTTC.

The V call is TRBV14, the J call TRBJ2-7; TRBD1 matches 8 bases. Germline CDR1 reads SGHDN; CDR2 reads FVKESK. The CDR3 is 16 amino acids. Unmatched junction bases numbered 9, after V lost 4 bases and J lost 1 base. CDR3 loop: CASSLSGTGSSYEQYF. The CDR3 region has the DNA TGTGCCAGCAGCCTGAGTGGGACAGGATCGTCCTACGAGCAGTACTTC.

Remarks on this clone: Within the sample, other DNA sequences also encode this same CDR3. J is TRBJ2-3 and V is TRBV20-1; D gene ambiguous. This CDR3 comprises 11 residues. CDR1 DFQATT and CDR2 SNEGSKA come from the germline V gene (reference sequence). V was cut by 3 bases and J by 5 bases, with 6 bases left in between. The DNA of the CDR3 is TGCAGTGCTAGTTCCAGAGATACGCAGTATTTT. Protein: CSASSRDTQYF.

This clone has a handful of counts. The chain uses TRBV5-1 and TRBJ2-2, with D hard to call. V lost 4 bases, J lost 6 bases, and 10 bases lay in between. Germline CDR1 is SGHRS and CDR2 is YFSETQ. The CDR3 is 13 amino acids. The CDR3 region has the DNA TGCGCCAGCAGCGACAACTATCCCGGGGAGCTGTTTTTT. Its translation: CASSDNYPGELFF. The whole variable domain, remainder taken from reference TRBV5-1 and TRBJ2-2, is KAGVTQTPRYLIKTRGQQVTLSCSPISGHRSVSWYQQTPGQGLQFLFEYFSETQRNKGNFPGRFSGRQFSNSRSEMNVSTLELGDSALYLCASSDNYPGELFFGEGSRLTVL.

The table lists this clone with a count of one. The rearrangement joins TRBV4-1 to TRBJ2-3; D is perhaps TRBD2 (6 bases). CDR1 MGHRA and CDR2 YSYEKL come from the germline V gene. The CDR3 extends over 17 amino acids. The V end was cut by 1 base, the J end by 0 bases, with 14 bases between. The chain's CDR3 is CASSQGVVGTSTDTQYF. The CDR3 nucleotides read TGCGCCAGCAGCCAAGGGGTGGTAGGGACTAGCACAGATACGCAGTATTTT.

V gene TRBV30 combines with J gene TRBJ1-2; D not resolved. Germline lookup yields CDR1 GTSNPN and CDR2 SVGIG (reference sequence). This CDR3 spans 12 amino acids. Trimming cost V 0 bases and J 2 bases, with 4 bases left between them. The CDR3 region is CAWSVRNYGYTF. For the CDR3, the DNA is TGTGCCTGGAGTGTGCGCAACTATGGCTACACCTTC.

This chain uses TRBV2 with TRBJ2-5, with D maybe TRBD1 (6 bases). The CDR3 extends over 12 amino acids. Trimming removed 7 bases from V and 2 bases from J, with 8 bases in between. Germline lookup yields CDR1 SNHLY and CDR2 FYNNEI. The CDR3 DNA sequence: TGTGCCAGCACAGGACAGCAAGAGACCCAGTACTTC. Amino acids: CASTGQQETQYF.

This clone was counted only a few times. This chain uses TRBV9 with TRBJ1-1; D perhaps matches TRBD1 (5 bases). V was clipped by 3 bases and J by 4 bases, with 13 bases between them. The length of the CDR3 is 14 residues. Germline CDR1 is SGDLS and CDR2 is YYNGEE. The CDR3 bases are TGTGCCAGCAGCGCAACGACAGCTTCCACTGAAGCTTTCTTT. As protein: CASSATTASTEAFF. The whole variable domain, remainder taken from reference TRBV9 and TRBJ1-1, is DSGVTQTPKHLITATGQRVTLRCSPRSGDLSVYWYQQSLDQGLQFLIQYYNGEERAKGNILERFSAQQFPDLHSELNLSSLELGDSALYFCASSATTASTEAFFGQGTRLTVV.

This clone was detected a few times. The chain is built from TRBV23-1 and TRBJ2-5; 7 bases fit TRBD1. TRBV23-1 has ORF status, its function being uncertain. With 3 bases clipped from V and 5 bases from J, the junction kept 9 bases outside the gene matches. This CDR3 contains 15 residues. DNA for the CDR3: TGCGCCAGCAGTCAGCAGACAGGGATGATGGAGACCCAGTACTTC. Residues: CASSQQTGMMETQYF.

V is TRBV9 and J is TRBJ1-4, with D unclear. CDR1 and CDR2 from the germline V gene are SGDLS and YYNGEE. The CDR3 is made up of 14 amino acids. Trimming left V 3 bases short and J 0 bases short, with 6 bases between. CDR3 loop: CASSARATNEKLFF. DNA of the CDR3: TGTGCCAGCAGCGCCCGTGCAACTAATGAAAAACTGTTTTTT. The full variable domain, rest sourced from reference TRBV9 and TRBJ1-4, is DSGVTQTPKHLITATGQRVTLRCSPRSGDLSVYWYQQSLDQGLQFLIQYYNGEERAKGNILERFSAQQFPDLHSELNLSSLELGDSALYFCASSARATNEKLFFGSGTQLSVL.

The V call is TRBV7-2, the J call TRBJ1-2; D uncertain. The CDR3 is made up of 13 amino acids. V was trimmed by 0 bases and J by 4 bases, leaving 6 bases between them. Germline CDR1 reads SGHTA; CDR2 reads FQGNSA. This chain's CDR3 is CASSLAELYGYTF. DNA for the CDR3: TGTGCCAGCAGCTTAGCAGAACTCTATGGCTACACCTTC.

For the CDR3, the DNA is TGTGCAAGTCGCTTAACTCCCGAGGGAAGGGCGGACACTGAAGCTTTCTTT. It translates to CASRLTPEGRADTEAFF. This rearrangement joins TRBV12-2 to TRBJ1-1. TRBV12-2 is an annotated pseudogene. CDR3 length equals 17 residues.

This clone has just a few counts. This chain joins TRBV30 and TRBJ2-7; 7 bases fit TRBD1. Trimming at V came to 4 bases and at J to 2 bases, leaving 5 bases not matched to a gene. From germline, CDR1 is GTSNPN and CDR2 SVGIG (reference sequence). This CDR3 is built from 13 residues. CDR3: CAWKQGWTYEQYF. CDR3 nucleotide sequence: TGTGCCTGGAAACAGGGGTGGACCTACGAGCAGTACTTC.